This T cell receptor (beta chain) was identified during a study of OX40 agonist ivuxolimab in advanced cancers. Blood got drawn at baseline, again on cycle 4 day 1, and then on cycle 7 day 1. Clones were sequenced by immunoSEQ multiplex PCR, and TCRdb holds only the in-frame ones, with some missing. This sample has 70,000 to 95,000 clones, with approximately 94% found just once. Germline V gene sequence: CDR1 SEHNR, CDR2 FQNEAQ (reference sequence). The CDR3 is 15 amino acids. The trim removed 5 bases at V and 5 bases at J, leaving 8 bases unmatched. The sequence derives from an adult with an advanced solid tumor such as melanoma, head and neck, liver or kidney cancer. Sequenced here: CD4+ or CD8+ T cells sorted from blood, sampled in a trial of the OX40 agonist ivuxolimab. V gene TRBV7-9 combines with J gene TRBJ2-5, with 10 bases lining up with TRBD1. The CDR3 DNA reads TGTGCCAGCAGCCGACAGGGGGCGGGACGGGAGACCCAGTACTTC. Encoded protein: CASSRQGAGRETQYF.